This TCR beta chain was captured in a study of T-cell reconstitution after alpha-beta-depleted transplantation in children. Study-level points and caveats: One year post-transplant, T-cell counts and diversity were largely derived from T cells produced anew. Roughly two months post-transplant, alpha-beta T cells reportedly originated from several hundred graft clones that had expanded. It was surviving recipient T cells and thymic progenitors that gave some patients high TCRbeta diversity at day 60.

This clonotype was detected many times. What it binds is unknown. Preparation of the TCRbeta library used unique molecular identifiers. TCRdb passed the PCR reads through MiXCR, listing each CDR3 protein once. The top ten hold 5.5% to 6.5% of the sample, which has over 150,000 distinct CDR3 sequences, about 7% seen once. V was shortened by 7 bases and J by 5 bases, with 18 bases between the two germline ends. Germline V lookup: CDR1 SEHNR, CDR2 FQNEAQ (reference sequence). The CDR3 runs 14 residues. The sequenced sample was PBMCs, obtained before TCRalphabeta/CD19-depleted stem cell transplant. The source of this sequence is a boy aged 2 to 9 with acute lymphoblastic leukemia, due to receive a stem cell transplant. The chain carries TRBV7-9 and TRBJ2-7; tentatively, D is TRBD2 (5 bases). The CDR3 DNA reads TGTGCCAGCACCTCCTCGGTCGGGGAGAACGAGCAGTACTTC. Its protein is CASTSSVGENEQYF.